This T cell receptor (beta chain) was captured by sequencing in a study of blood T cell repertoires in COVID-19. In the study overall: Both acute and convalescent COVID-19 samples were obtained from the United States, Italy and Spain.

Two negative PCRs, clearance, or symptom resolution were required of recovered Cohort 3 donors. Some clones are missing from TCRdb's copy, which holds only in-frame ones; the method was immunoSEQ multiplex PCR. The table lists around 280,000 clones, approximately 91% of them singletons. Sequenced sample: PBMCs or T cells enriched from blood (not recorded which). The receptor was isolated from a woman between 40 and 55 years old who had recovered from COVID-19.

The CDR3 sequence: CASGSGQGINTGELFF. The CDR3 DNA reads as TGTGCTAGTGGTTCCGGACAGGGGATTAACACCGGGGAGCTGTTTTTT. The chain combines TRBV12-5 with TRBJ2-2, with 9 bases lining up with TRBD1. This CDR3 contains 16 residues. V lost 4 bases to trimming and J lost 2 bases; unmatched junction nucleotides: 5. CDR1 and CDR2 (germline): LGHNT, FRNRAP.